What follows is one TCR beta chain and its context. Its target is unknown. TCRdb's copy holds only in-frame clones and misses some; the assay was immunoSEQ multiplex PCR. This table holds some 16,000 clones, roughly 81% found once. The data are from a study of T cells in localized non-small cell lung cancer. Between the trimmed V and J ends, which lost 2 bases and 1 base, there was a span of 12 bases. There are 15 residues in the CDR3. CDR1 SGHAT and CDR2 FQNNGV come from the germline V gene. Study conclusions and caveats: Uninvolved adjacent lung had higher T cell clonality than tumor and all other tissues. Longer overall survival was linked to higher blood T cell density. Adjacent lung was found to contain a median around 56 of the top 100 tumor clones.

The chain joins TRBV11-2 to TRBJ2-7; the D gene is possibly TRBD2 (6 bases). The sample in question was peripheral blood, obtained before any cancer treatment. The origin of this receptor is a male donor at least 60 years old with stage I lung adenocarcinoma. CDR3 DNA: TGTGCCAGCAGCTTAAGGCAGGGAGGATCCTACGAGCAGTACTTC. Amino acid sequence: CASSLRQGGSYEQYF. Supplemented by reference TRBV11-2 and TRBJ2-7, the full variable domain reads EAGVAQSPRYKIIEKRQSVAFWCNPISGHATLYWYQQILGQGPKLLIQFQNNGVVDDSQLPKDRFSAERLKGVDSTLKIQPAKLEDSAVYLCASSLRQGGSYEQYFGPGTRLTVT.